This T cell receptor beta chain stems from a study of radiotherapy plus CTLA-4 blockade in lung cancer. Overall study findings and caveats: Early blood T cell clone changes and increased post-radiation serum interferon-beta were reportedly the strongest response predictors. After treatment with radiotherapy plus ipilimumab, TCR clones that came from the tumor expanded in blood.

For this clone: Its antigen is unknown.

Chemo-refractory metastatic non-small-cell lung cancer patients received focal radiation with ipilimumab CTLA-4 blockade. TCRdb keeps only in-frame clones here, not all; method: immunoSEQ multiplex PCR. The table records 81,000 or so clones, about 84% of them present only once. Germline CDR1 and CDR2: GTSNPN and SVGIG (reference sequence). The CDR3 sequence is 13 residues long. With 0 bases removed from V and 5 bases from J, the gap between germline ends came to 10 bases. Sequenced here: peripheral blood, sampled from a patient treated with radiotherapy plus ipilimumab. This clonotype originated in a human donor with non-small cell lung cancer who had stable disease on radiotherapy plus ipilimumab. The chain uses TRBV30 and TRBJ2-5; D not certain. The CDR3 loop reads CAWSVRSGETQYF. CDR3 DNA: TGTGCCTGGAGTGTGCGTAGTGGGGAGACCCAGTACTTC. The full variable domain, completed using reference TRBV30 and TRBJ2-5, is SQTIHQWPATLVQPVGSPLSLECTVEGTSNPNLYWYRQAAGRGLQLLFYSVGIGQISSEVPQNLSASRPQDRQFILSSKKLLLSDSGFYLCAWSVRSGETQYFGPGTRLLVL.